Listed below are T cell receptor beta chains from one sample, sequenced in a study of T cells after yellow fever vaccination. TCRdb reprocessed the 5' RACE reads via MiXCR and lists one record per CDR3 protein. This repertoire shows some 350,000 distinct CDR3 sequences, around 4.1% found once; its top ten account for roughly 26%. The sequences come from PBMCs, collected 5 days after the yellow fever booster vaccination. The receptors come from a man between 18 and 35 years old who received the YFV17D yellow fever vaccine. Both conserved end residues are part of each CDR3. Each record gives: D gene, clone size, J gene, V gene, CDR3 length, CDR3 protein, CDR3 DNA. A D gene is named only where the DNA matches it firmly. Rows may omit the clone size; those that give it use once, few, many or a size class.

D gene: -; clone size: many; J gene: TRBJ2-5; V gene: TRBV5-1; CDR3 length: 15; CDR3 protein: CASSLGGSGGETQYF; CDR3 DNA: TGCGCCAGCAGCTTGGGGGGCTCTGGTGGAGAGACCCAGTACTTC
D gene: -; clone size: many; J gene: TRBJ2-7; V gene: TRBV18; CDR3 length: 14; CDR3 protein: CASSPSQTSYEQYF; CDR3 DNA: TGTGCCAGCTCACCCTCACAGACCTCCTACGAGCAGTACTTC
D gene: TRBD1; clone size: many; J gene: TRBJ2-7; V gene: TRBV5-1; CDR3 length: 13; CDR3 protein: CASSAGTAYEQYF; CDR3 DNA: TGCGCCAGCAGCGCCGGGACAGCGTACGAGCAGTACTTC
D gene: -; clone size: -; J gene: TRBJ1-1; V gene: TRBV7-2; CDR3 length: 15; CDR3 protein: CASSLAGGQSTEAFF; CDR3 DNA: TGTGCCAGCAGCTTAGCTGGGGGCCAGAGCACTGAAGCTTTCTTT
D gene: -; clone size: -; J gene: TRBJ1-5; V gene: TRBV7-2; CDR3 length: 14; CDR3 protein: CASSPRIANQPQHF; CDR3 DNA: TGTGCCAGCAGCCCAAGGATAGCCAATCAGCCCCAGCATTTT
D gene: TRBD1; clone size: few; J gene: TRBJ2-6; V gene: TRBV9; CDR3 length: 18; CDR3 protein: CASSASDRGPTGANVLTF; CDR3 DNA: TGTGCCAGCAGCGCCTCAGACAGGGGGCCGACTGGGGCCAACGTCCTGACTTTC
D gene: -; clone size: few; J gene: TRBJ1-6; V gene: TRBV20-1; CDR3 length: 17; CDR3 protein: CSAYRLAGVAYNSPLHF; CDR3 DNA: TGCAGTGCCTACAGGCTGGCAGGGGTGGCCTATAATTCACCCCTCCACTTT
D gene: -; clone size: few; J gene: TRBJ2-2; V gene: TRBV4-1; CDR3 length: 15; CDR3 protein: CASSQGQVVSGELFF; CDR3 DNA: TGCGCCAGCAGCCAGGGGCAGGTGGTCTCCGGGGAGCTGTTTTTT
D gene: -; clone size: few; J gene: TRBJ2-5; V gene: TRBV11-2; CDR3 length: 15; CDR3 protein: CASSPRRDPRETQYF; CDR3 DNA: TGTGCCAGCAGCCCCCGCCGGGATCCCAGGGAGACCCAGTACTTC
D gene: TRBD2; clone size: -; J gene: TRBJ2-3; V gene: TRBV7-2; CDR3 length: 16; CDR3 protein: CATKRGGQGSSDTQYF; CDR3 DNA: TGTGCCACCAAGCGGGGGGGCCAGGGGAGCTCAGATACGCAGTATTTT
D gene: TRBD1; clone size: many; J gene: TRBJ2-4; V gene: TRBV18; CDR3 length: 14; CDR3 protein: CASSPPDRAGIQYF; CDR3 DNA: TGTGCCAGCTCACCACCGGACAGGGCCGGCATTCAGTACTTC
D gene: TRBD1; clone size: many; J gene: TRBJ1-1; V gene: TRBV6-2/TRBV6-3; CDR3 length: 13; CDR3 protein: CASSDRVVTEAFF; CDR3 DNA: TGTGCCAGCAGCGACAGGGTGGTAACTGAAGCTTTCTTT
D gene: -; clone size: -; J gene: TRBJ1-2; V gene: TRBV9; CDR3 length: 12; CDR3 protein: CASSLVQGGYTF; CDR3 DNA: TGTGCCAGCAGCCTCGTCCAGGGTGGCTACACCTTC
D gene: TRBD1; clone size: -; J gene: TRBJ2-1; V gene: TRBV4-1; CDR3 length: 16; CDR3 protein: CASSHGTGGSYNEQFF; CDR3 DNA: TGCGCCAGCAGCCACGGGACAGGGGGTTCCTACAATGAGCAGTTCTTC
D gene: -; clone size: many; J gene: TRBJ1-1; V gene: TRBV6-2/TRBV6-3; CDR3 length: 13; CDR3 protein: CASGDRRATEAFF; CDR3 DNA: TGTGCCAGCGGTGACAGGAGGGCAACTGAAGCTTTCTTT
D gene: TRBD1; clone size: many; J gene: TRBJ1-1; V gene: TRBV5-1; CDR3 length: 15; CDR3 protein: CASSFSISDRVKAFF; CDR3 DNA: TGCGCCAGCAGCTTCTCAATCTCCGACAGGGTAAAAGCTTTCTTT
D gene: TRBD1; clone size: -; J gene: TRBJ2-7; V gene: TRBV5-1; CDR3 length: 13; CDR3 protein: CASSSTGAVEQYF; CDR3 DNA: TGCGCCAGCAGCTCGACAGGGGCCGTCGAGCAGTACTTC
D gene: TRBD1; clone size: -; J gene: TRBJ2-1; V gene: TRBV6-2/TRBV6-3; CDR3 length: 15; CDR3 protein: CASSRPRDRVSEQFF; CDR3 DNA: TGTGCCAGCAGCCGTCCCCGGGACAGGGTGAGTGAGCAGTTCTTC
D gene: -; clone size: few; J gene: TRBJ1-5; V gene: TRBV6-5; CDR3 length: 14; CDR3 protein: CASSRYIGNQPQHF; CDR3 DNA: TGTGCCAGCAGTCGGTACATAGGCAATCAGCCCCAGCATTTT
D gene: TRBD1; clone size: -; J gene: TRBJ1-5; V gene: TRBV27; CDR3 length: 15; CDR3 protein: CASSPGTGINQPQHF; CDR3 DNA: TGTGCCAGCAGCCCCGGGACAGGGATAAATCAGCCCCAGCATTTT
D gene: -; clone size: -; J gene: TRBJ1-6; V gene: TRBV7-9; CDR3 length: 15; CDR3 protein: CASSPRVLGNSPLHF; CDR3 DNA: TGTGCCAGCAGCCCCAGGGTTCTAGGCAATTCACCCCTCCACTTT
D gene: -; clone size: -; J gene: TRBJ1-6; V gene: TRBV10-3; CDR3 length: 15; CDR3 protein: CAIRADGSYNSPLHF; CDR3 DNA: TGTGCCATCAGGGCGGACGGCTCCTATAATTCACCCCTCCACTTT
D gene: TRBD2; clone size: many; J gene: TRBJ2-5; V gene: TRBV5-1; CDR3 length: 15; CDR3 protein: CASSLQGTSEETQYF; CDR3 DNA: TGCGCCAGCAGCTTGCAGGGGACTAGCGAAGAGACCCAGTACTTC
D gene: -; clone size: -; J gene: TRBJ1-5; V gene: TRBV12-3/TRBV12-4; CDR3 length: 14; CDR3 protein: CASSSVPTGQPQHF; CDR3 DNA: TGTGCCAGCAGTTCGGTTCCGACCGGTCAGCCCCAGCATTTT
D gene: -; clone size: few; J gene: TRBJ2-5; V gene: TRBV15; CDR3 length: 13; CDR3 protein: CATSRVRSGTQYF; CDR3 DNA: TGTGCCACCAGCAGAGTTCGGTCGGGGACCCAGTACTTC
D gene: -; clone size: many; J gene: TRBJ2-3; V gene: TRBV29-1; CDR3 length: 14; CDR3 protein: CGGRRGVGTDTQYF; CDR3 DNA: TGCGGCGGCCGCAGGGGCGTTGGAACAGATACGCAGTATTTT
D gene: -; clone size: -; J gene: TRBJ2-1; V gene: TRBV6-1; CDR3 length: 13; CDR3 protein: CASSESGLPQQFF; CDR3 DNA: TGTGCCAGCAGTGAAAGCGGGTTGCCCCAACAGTTCTTC
D gene: -; clone size: -; J gene: TRBJ2-3; V gene: TRBV28; CDR3 length: 15; CDR3 protein: CASSSTAISADTQYF; CDR3 DNA: TGTGCCAGCAGTTCAACCGCCATAAGCGCAGATACGCAGTATTTT
D gene: -; clone size: -; J gene: TRBJ1-1; V gene: TRBV20-1; CDR3 length: 13; CDR3 protein: CSAAGSGDTEAFF; CDR3 DNA: TGCAGTGCTGCCGGGTCAGGGGACACTGAAGCTTTCTTT
D gene: -; clone size: many; J gene: TRBJ2-1; V gene: TRBV7-9; CDR3 length: 15; CDR3 protein: CASSLSGAPTHEQFF; CDR3 DNA: TGTGCCAGCAGCTTATCCGGGGCCCCCACCCATGAGCAGTTCTTC